What follows is one T cell receptor beta chain and its context. The assay was immunoSEQ multiplex PCR, and TCRdb's table has in-frame clones only and misses some. The sample yields more than 55,000 clones, roughly 80% seen once. Germline lookup yields CDR1 SGHDT and CDR2 YYEEEE. This CDR3 is 15 amino acids long. V was shortened by 3 bases and J by 4 bases, with 15 bases between the two germline ends. This record comes from a study of radiotherapy plus CTLA-4 blockade in lung cancer. Those with chemo-refractory metastatic non-small-cell lung cancer were treated with focal radiation combined with CTLA-4 blockade using ipilimumab.

This receptor was identified in a human donor with non-small cell lung cancer who had a complete response to radiotherapy plus ipilimumab. Sequencing used peripheral blood, obtained from a patient treated with radiotherapy plus ipilimumab. The chain couples TRBV5-6 to TRBJ2-3; D is uncertain. The chain's CDR3 is CASSSSTTGADTQYF. CDR3 coding DNA: TGTGCCAGCAGCTCCTCGACCACCGGAGCAGATACGCAGTATTTT.